This TCR beta chain was documented in a study of cytomegalovirus exposure and HLA in healthy donors. Whole-study findings and limits: Common viral pathogens seemed to be connected with several of the most significant clusters, according to a later analysis.

Points on this clone: What it binds is unknown.

This CDR3 comprises 14 residues. Trimming removed 5 bases at V and 7 bases at J, with 15 bases between. Germline CDR1 LNHDA, CDR2 SQIVND (reference sequence). The PCR made use of 60 Vbeta and 13 Jbeta primers. TCRdb's table, derived via immunoSEQ multiplex PCR, lists solely in-frame clones and lacks some. The sample lists about 90,000 clones, 65% to 80% occurring once. The specimen was PBMCs. This chain uses TRBV19 with TRBJ2-4; D is ambiguous. This TCR was recovered from a woman aged 18-29 years in good health and CMV-seropositive. CDR3 bases: TGTGCCAGTAGTTTTAGTCCAGGTATGAACATTCAGTACTTC. It is translated as CASSFSPGMNIQYF. Based on the CDR3 plus reference TRBV19 and TRBJ2-4, the full variable domain is DGGITQSPKYLFRKEGQNVTLSCEQNLNHDAMYWYRQDPGQGLRLIYYSQIVNDFQKGDIAEGYSVSREKKESFPLTVTSAQKNPTAFYLCASSFSPGMNIQYFGAGTRLSVL.